The 16 T cell receptor beta chains presented below share a single source sample, sequenced in a study of OX40 agonist ivuxolimab in advanced cancers. Assay: immunoSEQ multiplex PCR; the TCRdb copy retains only in-frame clones and omits some. The repertoire includes just under 85,000 clones, 83% of them detected once, and more than 0.7% sits in the top ten. The sample consisted of CD4+ or CD8+ T cells sorted from blood, taken in a trial of the OX40 agonist ivuxolimab. These receptors originate from an adult with an advanced solid tumor such as melanoma, head and neck, liver or kidney cancer.

This clone showed up just once. This sequence joins TRBV6-5 and TRBJ1-4, with a tentative D call TRBD1 (5 bases). Trimming left V 7 bases short and J 8 bases short, with 8 bases between. Looked up from germline, CDR1 is MNHEY and CDR2 is SVGAGI. The CDR3 extends over 11 amino acids. In DNA, the CDR3 is TGTGCCAGCATGAGGGGCGAAAAACTGTTTTTT. This codes for CASMRGEKLFF.

This chain links TRBV5-1 with TRBJ1-2, with 8 bases aligning to TRBD1. CDR3 length equals 14 residues. V lost 5 bases, J lost 6 bases, and 9 bases stayed unmatched. Germline CDR1 reads SGHRS; CDR2 reads YFSETQ. The chain's CDR3 is CASSVGRGRDGYTF. CDR3 DNA sequence: TGCGCCAGCAGTGTAGGCAGGGGGCGAGATGGCTACACCTTC.

J is TRBJ2-3 and V is TRBV7-2; the match to TRBD2 covers 14 bases. The length of the CDR3 is 18 residues. The J segment lost 10 bases and the V segment lost 4 bases, leaving 16 bases of the junction unmatched. The germline V gene encodes CDR1 SGHTA and CDR2 FQGNSA. CDR3 in amino acids: CASSYSLVTSGGALAQYF. In DNA, the CDR3 is TGTGCCAGCAGCTACTCTCTTGTGACTAGCGGGGGGGCTCTGGCGCAGTATTTT.

V is TRBV6-6 and J is TRBJ2-3; D is possibly TRBD2 (6 bases). With 2 bases removed from V and 10 bases from J, the gap between germline ends came to 19 bases. This CDR3 is built from 15 residues. Germline V lookup: CDR1 MNHNY, CDR2 SVGAGI (reference sequence). The CDR3 spells CASSYDLLGLAAQYF. The DNA of the CDR3 is TGTGCCAGCAGTTACGACTTACTGGGACTCGCCGCGCAGTATTTT.

The chain couples TRBV19 to TRBJ1-5; weak D call: TRBD1 (5 bases). There are 16 residues in the CDR3. V was shortened by 11 bases and J by 2 bases, with 22 bases between the two germline ends. CDR1 is LNHDA, CDR2 SQIVND, per germline (reference sequence). CDR3 coding DNA: TGTGCCGGGGGGGGAGGAGTCGGCGCGGGCAATCAGCCCCAGCATTTT. It specifies CAGGGGVGAGNQPQHF.

V and J are TRBV7-8 and TRBJ2-7; TRBD1 matches at 8 bases. CDR1 SGHVS and CDR2 FQNEAQ come from the germline V gene. The junction had 11 bases not matched to a gene; V was cut back by 6 bases and J by 7 bases. The CDR3 covers 14 residues. CDR3 sequence (DNA): TGTGCCAGCAGGTCCCAGACAGGGGCAGGGGAGCAGTACTTC. The encoded protein is CASRSQTGAGEQYF.

The chain is built from TRBV4-2 and TRBJ2-2, with TRBD1 matching over 10 bases. The CDR3 is 16 residues long. Germline assignment: CDR1 LGHNA and CDR2 YNFKEQ. J was trimmed by 6 bases and V by 1 base; bases with no gene match: 5. The CDR3 DNA sequence: TGTGCCAGCAGCCAAGGACAGGGGGCGCGGCCCGGGGAGCTGTTTTTT. It is translated as CASSQGQGARPGELFF.

V and J are TRBV7-9 and TRBJ2-5; a weak D match, TRBD1 (6 bases). Per the germline V gene, CDR1 is SEHNR and CDR2 is FQNEAQ (reference sequence). There are 17 residues in the CDR3. Trimming removed 5 bases at V and 4 bases at J, with 23 bases between. The chain's CDR3 is CASSLTLQGIRGETQYF. CDR3 sequence (DNA): TGTGCCAGCAGCCTCACACTACAGGGAATTAGGGGAGAGACCCAGTACTTC.

The rearrangement links TRBV19 to TRBJ1-3; D is undetermined. V shed 5 bases and J shed 0 bases, with 5 bases lying between them. Germline V lookup: CDR1 LNHDA, CDR2 SQIVND (reference sequence). There are 13 residues in the CDR3. CDR3 in DNA: TGTGCCAGTAGTGACTACTCTGGAAACACCATATATTTT. Residues: CASSDYSGNTIYF.

The J gene is TRBJ2-2, the V gene TRBV5-1; 9 bases are shared with TRBD1. The CDR3 is 16 amino acids. The junction had 7 bases not matched to a gene; V was cut back by 1 base and J by 6 bases. Germline V CDR1 and CDR2: SGHRS, YFSETQ. The CDR3 spells CASSLLGQGRSGELFF. As DNA, the CDR3 is TGCGCCAGCAGCTTGTTGGGACAGGGAAGGTCCGGGGAGCTGTTTTTT.

The rearrangement uses TRBV2 and TRBJ2-7; the match to TRBD2 covers 13 bases. Germline loops: CDR1 SNHLY, CDR2 FYNNEI. V was pared by 4 bases and J by 5 bases, with 11 bases of the junction left unmatched. The CDR3 is 17 amino acids. The CDR3 bases are TGTGCCAGCAGTGCCCAGGTACGACTAGCGGGGGGTCACGAGCAGTACTTC. This translates into CASSAQVRLAGGHEQYF.

This clone was counted many times. This chain joins TRBV7-9 and TRBJ1-3; D call uncertain. Per the germline V gene, CDR1 is SEHNR and CDR2 is FQNEAQ (reference sequence). This CDR3 comprises 14 residues. The V end lost 1 base, the J end lost 1 base, and 5 bases lay between the germline ends. This chain's CDR3 is CASSLEESGNTIYF. DNA of the CDR3: TGTGCCAGCAGCTTAGAAGAGTCTGGAAACACCATATATTTT. The full variable domain, completed using reference TRBV7-9 and TRBJ1-3, is DTGVSQNPRHKITKRGQNVTFRCDPISEHNRLYWYRQTLGQGPEFLTYFQNEAQLEKSRLLSDRFSAERPKGSFSTLEIQRTEQGDSAMYLCASSLEESGNTIYFGEGSWLTVV.

This sequence joins TRBV6-1 and TRBJ2-7; D is undetermined. V lost 3 bases to trimming and J lost 7 bases, with 7 bases between them. This CDR3 is built from 11 residues. Germline V lookup: CDR1 MNHNS, CDR2 SASEGT. CDR3 nucleotide sequence: TGTGCCAGCAGTGAGCGCTGGGAGCAGTACTTC. Its translation is CASSERWEQYF.

The rearrangement uses TRBV6-1 and TRBJ2-7; 10 bases are shared with TRBD1. After removal of 7 bases from V and 1 base from J, the junction contained 7 bases not matched to a gene. The CDR3 length is 15 residues. Germline V gene lookup returns CDR1 MNHNS and CDR2 SASEGT. This CDR3 reads CASTSDRGASYEQYF. Here the CDR3 DNA reads TGTGCCAGCACCTCGGACAGGGGGGCGTCCTACGAGCAGTACTTC.

The chain is built from TRBV7-2 and TRBJ2-5; D remains unclear. Per the germline V gene, CDR1 is SGHTA and CDR2 is FQGNSA. This CDR3 comprises 14 residues. Trimming cost V 1 base and J 5 bases, with 11 bases left between them. The chain's CDR3 is CASSLGARSETQYF. CDR3 bases: TGTGCCAGCAGCTTAGGTGCTCGTTCGGAGACCCAGTACTTC.

Of note for this clone: Other DNA sequences within the sample encode an identical CDR3. The chain has TRBV14 and TRBJ1-2; TRBD1 matches at 8 bases. V dropped 5 bases and J dropped 4; count of bases not matched to a gene: 3. The CDR3 runs to 13 residues. Germline assignment: CDR1 SGHDN and CDR2 FVKESK. The CDR3 DNA is TGTGCCAGCAGCGACAGGGGAAGCTATGGCTACACCTTC. Its protein is CASSDRGSYGYTF.